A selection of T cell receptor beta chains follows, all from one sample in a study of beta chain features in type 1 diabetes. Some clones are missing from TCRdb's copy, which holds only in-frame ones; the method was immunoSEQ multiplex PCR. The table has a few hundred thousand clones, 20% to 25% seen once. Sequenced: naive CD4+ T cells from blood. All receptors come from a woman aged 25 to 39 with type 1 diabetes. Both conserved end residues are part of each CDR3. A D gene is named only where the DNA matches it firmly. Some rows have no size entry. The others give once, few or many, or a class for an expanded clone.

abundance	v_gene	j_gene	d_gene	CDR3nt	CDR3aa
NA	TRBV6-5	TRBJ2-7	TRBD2	TGTGCCAGCAGTTCCCACCATAGCGGGAGCTCTTACGAGCAGTACTTC	CASSSHHSGSSYEQYF
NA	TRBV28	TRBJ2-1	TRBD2	TGTGCCAGCATTGCCGGGACTAGCGGGTCCAATGAGCAGTTCTTC	CASIAGTSGSNEQFF
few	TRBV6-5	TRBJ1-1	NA	TGTGCCAGCACCCCCACCGCCGGGGGGCAAGCTTTCTTT	CASTPTAGGQAFF
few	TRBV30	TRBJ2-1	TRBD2	TGTGCCTGGAGCAGGACTAGCGGGACGGTAGACAATGAGCAGTTCTTC	CAWSRTSGTVDNEQFF
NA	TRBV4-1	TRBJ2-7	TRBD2	TGCGCCAGCAGCCAAGTCCCGGGACAGCCGGGACTAGCGGGAGTAGACGAGCAGTACTTC	CASSQVPGQPGLAGVDEQYF
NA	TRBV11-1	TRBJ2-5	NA	TGTGCCAGCAGGTACAGGGATTTTAAAGAGACCCAGTACTTC	CASRYRDFKETQYF
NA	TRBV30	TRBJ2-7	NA	TGTGCCTACGGGACATTCTACGAGCAGTACTTC	CAYGTFYEQYF
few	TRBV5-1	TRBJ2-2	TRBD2	TGCGCCAGCAGCTTCCTAGCGGGAGGGAACACCGGGGAGCTGTTTTTT	CASSFLAGGNTGELFF
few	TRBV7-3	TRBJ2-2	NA	TGTGCCAGCAGCTCGAGACTGAGGGTCCAGACCGGGGAGCTGTTTTTT	CASSSRLRVQTGELFF
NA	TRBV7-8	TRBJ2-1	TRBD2	TGTGCCAGCAGCTTCTCTTCGGCTAGCGGGAGGCCACGAGGGGCGTTCTTC	CASSFSSASGRPRGAFF
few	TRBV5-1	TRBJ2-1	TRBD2	TGCGCCAGCAGCTTGGCAGCTAGCGGGAGTGATGAGCAGTTCTTC	CASSLAASGSDEQFF
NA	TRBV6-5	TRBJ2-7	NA	TGTGCCAGCAGTTCCCAAGGGGATATGGTCTACGAGCAGTACTTC	CASSSQGDMVYEQYF
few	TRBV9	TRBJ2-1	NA	TGTGCCAGCTCCGCGGGAAGTTACAATGAGCAGTTCTTC	CASSAGSYNEQFF
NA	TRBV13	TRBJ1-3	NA	TGTGCCAGCACCCAGCCCGGGGGATCCGGAAACACCATATATTTT	CASTQPGGSGNTIYF
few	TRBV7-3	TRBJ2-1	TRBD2	TGTGCCAGCAGCCTGGGACTAGCGGCCTACAATGAGCAGTTCTTC	CASSLGLAAYNEQFF
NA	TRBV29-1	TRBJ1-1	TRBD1	TGCAGCGTTGCGGACAGGGCGGAAGCTTTCTTT	CSVADRAEAFF
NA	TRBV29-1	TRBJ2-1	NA	TGCAGCGCCACCTACAATGAGCAGTTCTTC	CSATYNEQFF
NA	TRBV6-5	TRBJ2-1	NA	TGTGCCAGCAGTTACGAAGAGGGGACTTGGAATGAGCAGTTCTTC	CASSYEEGTWNEQFF
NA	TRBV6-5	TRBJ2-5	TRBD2	TGTGCCAGTCGGGTAGCGGGGACAGAGACCCAGTACTTC	CASRVAGTETQYF
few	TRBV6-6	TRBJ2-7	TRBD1	TGTGCCAGCAGTTCCCTAAGGGGACAGGTCCCCTACGAGCAGTACTTC	CASSSLRGQVPYEQYF
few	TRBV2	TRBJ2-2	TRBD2	TGTGCCAGGACTAGCGGGAGGGCAATCAATGGCGGGGAGCTGTTTTTT	CARTSGRAINGGELFF
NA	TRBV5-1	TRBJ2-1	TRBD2	TGCGCCAGCAGCTTCGTGCAAACTAGCGGGAGCTCCTACAATGAGCAGTTCTTC	CASSFVQTSGSSYNEQFF
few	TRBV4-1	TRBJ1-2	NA	TGCGCCAGCAGCCAAGCCCCTGGGCCGGCTAACTATGGCTACACCTTC	CASSQAPGPANYGYTF
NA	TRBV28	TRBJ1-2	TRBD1	TGTGCCAGCAGTTTAGGACCTGGGACAGAGGCTGGCTACACCTTC	CASSLGPGTEAGYTF
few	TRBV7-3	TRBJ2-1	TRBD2	TGTGCCAGCAGCTTTGGGACTAGCGGGAGCAATGAGCAGTTCTTC	CASSFGTSGSNEQFF
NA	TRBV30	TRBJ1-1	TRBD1	TGTGCCTGGAGTAGACAGGGTTTCGCTGAAGCTTTCTTT	CAWSRQGFAEAFF
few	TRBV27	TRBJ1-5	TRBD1	TGTGCCAGCAGTTATCAGGGGGCGGATCAGCCCCAGCATTTT	CASSYQGADQPQHF
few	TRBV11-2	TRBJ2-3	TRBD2	TGTGCCAGCAGCCCGACTAGCGGAAGCACAGATACGCAGTATTTT	CASSPTSGSTDTQYF
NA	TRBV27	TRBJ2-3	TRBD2	TGTGCCATCCGGACTAGCGGCACAGATACGCAGTATTTT	CAIRTSGTDTQYF
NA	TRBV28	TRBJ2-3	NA	TGTGCCAGCACAGGGCTAAATACGCAGTATTTT	CASTGLNTQYF
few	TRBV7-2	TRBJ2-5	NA	TGTGCCAGCAGCACCCGACTAACGGAGGAGACCCAGTACTTC	CASSTRLTEETQYF